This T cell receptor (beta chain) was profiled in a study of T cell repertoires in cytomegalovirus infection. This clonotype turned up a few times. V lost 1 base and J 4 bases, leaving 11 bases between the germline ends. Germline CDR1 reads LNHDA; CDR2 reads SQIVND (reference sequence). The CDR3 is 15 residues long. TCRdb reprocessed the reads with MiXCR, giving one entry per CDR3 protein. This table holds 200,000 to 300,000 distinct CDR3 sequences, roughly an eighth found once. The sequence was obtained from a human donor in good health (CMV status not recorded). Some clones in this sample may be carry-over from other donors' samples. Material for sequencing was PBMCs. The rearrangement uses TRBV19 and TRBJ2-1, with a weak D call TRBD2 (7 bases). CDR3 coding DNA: TGTGCCAGTAGTATAGGGGGGCGGGGGTACAATGAGCAGTTCTTC. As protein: CASSIGGRGYNEQFF.